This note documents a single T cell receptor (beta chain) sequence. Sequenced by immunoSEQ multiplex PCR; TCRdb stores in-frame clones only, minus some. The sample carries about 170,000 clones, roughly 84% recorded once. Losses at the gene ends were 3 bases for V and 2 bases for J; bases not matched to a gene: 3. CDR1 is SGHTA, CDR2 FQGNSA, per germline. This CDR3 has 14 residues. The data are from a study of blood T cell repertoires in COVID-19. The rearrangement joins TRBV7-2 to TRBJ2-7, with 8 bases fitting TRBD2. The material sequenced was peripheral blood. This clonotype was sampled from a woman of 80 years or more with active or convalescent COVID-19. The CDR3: CASSFREGTYEQYF. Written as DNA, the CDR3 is TGTGCCAGCAGCTTTCGGGAGGGCACCTACGAGCAGTACTTC.